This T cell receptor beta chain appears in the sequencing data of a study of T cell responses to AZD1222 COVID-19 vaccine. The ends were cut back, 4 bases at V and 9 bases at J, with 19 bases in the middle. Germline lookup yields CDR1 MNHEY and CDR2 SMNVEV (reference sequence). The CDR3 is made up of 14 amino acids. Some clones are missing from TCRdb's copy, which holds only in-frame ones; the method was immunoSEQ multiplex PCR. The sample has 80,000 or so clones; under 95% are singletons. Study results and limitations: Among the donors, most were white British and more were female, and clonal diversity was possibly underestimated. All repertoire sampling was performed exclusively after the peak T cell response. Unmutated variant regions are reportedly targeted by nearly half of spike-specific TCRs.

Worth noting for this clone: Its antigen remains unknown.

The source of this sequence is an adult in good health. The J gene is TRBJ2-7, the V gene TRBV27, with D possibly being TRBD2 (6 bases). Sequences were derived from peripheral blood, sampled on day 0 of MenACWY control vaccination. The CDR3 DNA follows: TGTGCCAGCAGTTATGCGGAGGGGCCGGTAGGGCAGTACTTC. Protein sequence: CASSYAEGPVGQYF.